This T cell receptor (beta chain) originates from a study of T cells in Graves' hyperthyroidism and ophthalmopathy. Across the study: Peripheral blood sampling occurred at initial diagnosis, before any treatment.

The CDR3 has 16 amino acids. J lost 0 bases, V lost 2 bases, and 9 bases had no gene match. The germline gives CDR1 DFQATT, CDR2 SNEGSKA (reference sequence). This clonotype was counted at least ten times. Patients were excluded for uncontrolled infection, other autoimmune disease, pregnancy or lactation. Regions amplified from RNA transcripts were the TCR beta CDR3 regions. The HTBI primer set was used in a first-round RT-PCR of the TCR CDR3. A single record per CDR3 protein comes from TCRdb applying MiXCR to the multiplex PCR reads. The sample shows 600,000 or so distinct CDR3 sequences, roughly 15% of them seen only once.

Material: blood. The chain joins TRBV20-1 to TRBJ2-7; 8 bases fit TRBD2. The sequence was collected from a woman in her forties or fifties with Graves' ophthalmopathy. CDR3 residues: CSARPQTGTSSYEQYF. CDR3 nucleotide sequence: TGCAGTGCTAGACCACAAACCGGGACTAGCTCCTACGAGCAGTACTTC.